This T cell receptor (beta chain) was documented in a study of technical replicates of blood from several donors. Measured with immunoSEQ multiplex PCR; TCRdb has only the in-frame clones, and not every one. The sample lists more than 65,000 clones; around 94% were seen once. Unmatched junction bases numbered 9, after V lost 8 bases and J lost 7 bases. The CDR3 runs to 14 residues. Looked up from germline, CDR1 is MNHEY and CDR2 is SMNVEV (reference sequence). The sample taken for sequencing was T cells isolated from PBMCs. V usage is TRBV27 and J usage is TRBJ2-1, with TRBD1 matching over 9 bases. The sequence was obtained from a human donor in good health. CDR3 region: CASRQGQGNNEQFF. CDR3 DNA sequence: TGTGCCAGCCGACAGGGACAGGGTAATAATGAGCAGTTCTTC.